The clone carrying this T cell receptor beta chain was counted between two and nine times. Its cognate antigen is unknown. The CDR3 covers 12 residues. V shed 2 bases and J shed 1 base, with 2 bases lying between them. Per germline, CDR1 KGHSH and CDR2 LQKENI. Libraries were prepared by immunoSEQ multiplex PCR; TCRdb keeps only in-frame clonotypes and omits some of them. The table lists over a million clones, approximately 97% of them singletons. The data were obtained in a study of shared clonotypes between healthy human individuals. Whole-study context: CD8 memory received one plate per donor, CD8 naive two, CD4 memory three and CD4 naive three.

Whole-study findings and limits: Among donors, the sharing of clonotypes was expected to be influenced by sequencing depth.

The chain has TRBV18 and TRBJ1-2; D remains unclear. This clonotype was sampled from a man aged 30 to 45 in good health. Source material: naive CD4+ T cells sorted from blood. Regarding subset: CD45RA+ positively selected. The CDR3 DNA is TGTGCCAGCTCACCAAATAACTATGGCTACACCTTC. This sequence encodes CASSPNNYGYTF.